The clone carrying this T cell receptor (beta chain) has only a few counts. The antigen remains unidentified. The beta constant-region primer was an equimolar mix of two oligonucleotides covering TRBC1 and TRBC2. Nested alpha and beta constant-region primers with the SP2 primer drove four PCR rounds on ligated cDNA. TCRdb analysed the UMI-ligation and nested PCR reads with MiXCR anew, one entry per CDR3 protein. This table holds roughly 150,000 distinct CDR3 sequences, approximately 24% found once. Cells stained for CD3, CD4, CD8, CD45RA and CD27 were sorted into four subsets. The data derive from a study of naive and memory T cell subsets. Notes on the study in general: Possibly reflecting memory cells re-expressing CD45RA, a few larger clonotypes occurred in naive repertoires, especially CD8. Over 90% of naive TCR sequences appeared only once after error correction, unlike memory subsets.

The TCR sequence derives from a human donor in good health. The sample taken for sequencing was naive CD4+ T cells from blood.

This chain's CDR3 is CASSRQGLGNTIYF. The CDR3 nucleotides are TGTGCCAGCAGTCGACAGGGGCTTGGAAACACCATATATTTT. The rearrangement uses TRBV14 and TRBJ1-3; 8 bases are a match to TRBD1. There are 14 residues in the CDR3. Unmatched junction bases numbered 4, after V lost 6 bases and J lost 3 bases. Germline V gene data show CDR1 as SGHDN and CDR2 as FVKESK.